This TCR beta chain was identified in a study of T-cell reconstitution after alpha-beta-depleted transplantation in children. Construction of the TCRbeta library involved unique molecular identifiers. TCRdb re-called the PCR reads through MiXCR, storing one row per CDR3 protein. The table has roughly 500,000 distinct CDR3 sequences, 30% to 35% seen once. Germline V gene data show CDR1 as SGHTA and CDR2 as FQGNSA. This CDR3 has 17 amino acids. The J segment lost 8 bases and the V segment lost 4 bases, leaving 11 bases of the junction unmatched. This chain joins TRBV7-2 and TRBJ2-1; 13 bases fit TRBD2. This clonotype was sampled from a human donor who donated a stem cell graft to a child with aplastic anemia. This specimen was PBMCs from the stem cell graft donor, taken from the stem cell graft. CDR3 coding DNA: TGTGCCAGCAGCTCAAGGACTAGCGGGAGTCTTGGCGATGAGCAGTTCTTC. It specifies CASSSRTSGSLGDEQFF.